This paragraph covers one T cell receptor beta chain sequence. Its antigen remains unknown. These data come from a study of human T cells and chemical hapten exposure. There are 14 residues in the CDR3. Trimming took 4 bases from V and 2 from J, leaving 11 bases between them. TCRdb redid the calling of the RACE reads with MiXCR, one entry per CDR3 protein. Of tens of thousands of distinct CDR3 sequences listed, about 8% are singletons. Notes on the study in general: No alteration of TCRs above 1 in 1000 frequency was seen with DPC sensitization.

The sample's time point: patch test 2, 6 weeks after DPC sensitization. Specified treatment: therapeutic diphenylcyclopropenone sensitization with weekly scalp DPC. The sequence was collected from a woman aged 45 to 65 with alopecia areata. Some clones in this sample may be carry-over from other donors' samples. This sequence joins TRBV12-3 or TRBV12-4 and TRBJ1-1; maybe TRBD1 (6 bases). The sample in question was whole blood, obtained in connection with sensitization to the hapten diphenylcyclopropenone (DPC). The CDR3 region is CASSSIGGNTEAFF. CDR3 sequence (DNA): TGTGCCAGCAGTTCCATAGGGGGAAACACTGAAGCTTTCTTT.